This TCR beta chain was identified in a study of T-cell memory formation after mild COVID-19. Turning to the study itself: The study found TCR clusters largely donor specific.

Remarks on this clonotype: No antigen is known for it.

5'RACE with constant-segment primers yielded barcoded, UMI-tagged TCR alpha and TCR beta cDNA libraries. TCRdb redid the calling of the 5' RACE reads with MiXCR, one entry per CDR3 protein. Altogether approximately 290,000 distinct CDR3 sequences are present, 7% to 10% being singletons, with the ten largest covering around a fifth. Study observations and caveats: While clones contracting from day 15 to 85 were balanced between CD4 and CD8, later expanders leaned CD4+. SARS-CoV-2 specificity was not confirmed for second-wave clones peaking on day 37.

This CDR3 contains 13 residues. The germline CDR1 and CDR2 sequences are LGHNA and YSLEER. Deletions cut 1 base from V and 6 bases from J, with 7 bases between. Sequenced sample: PBMCs or a T cell subset sorted from them (not recorded which). V and J are TRBV4-3 and TRBJ1-5; D ambiguous. The receptor comes from a man between 18 and 29 years old who had mild COVID-19 (a few samples of this study predate the infection). Cell type and time point are not known. This CDR3 reads CASSQGEAQPQHF. The CDR3 nucleotides are TGCGCCAGCAGCCAAGGGGAGGCTCAGCCCCAGCATTTT.